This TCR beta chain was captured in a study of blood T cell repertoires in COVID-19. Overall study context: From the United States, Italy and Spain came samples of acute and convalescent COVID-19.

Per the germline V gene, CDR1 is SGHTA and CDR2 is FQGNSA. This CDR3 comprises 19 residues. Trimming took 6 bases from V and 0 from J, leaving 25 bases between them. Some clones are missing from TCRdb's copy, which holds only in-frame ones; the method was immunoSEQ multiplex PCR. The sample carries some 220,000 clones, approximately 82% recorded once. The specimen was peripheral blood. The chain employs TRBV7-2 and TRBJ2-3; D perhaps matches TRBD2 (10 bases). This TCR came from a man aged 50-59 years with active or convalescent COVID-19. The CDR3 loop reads CASRPTLAGQGPSTDTQYF. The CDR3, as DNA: TGTGCCAGCAGACCCACACTAGCGGGACAGGGCCCTAGCACAGATACGCAGTATTTT.